This TCR beta chain was recorded in a study of control samples from healthy donors and cancer patients (dated by TCRdb to the early 2020s). About this clone: Its binding antigen is unknown. Nothing much larger sits one base from this clone, and base qualities are not available.

Receptor amplification or capture employed the immunoSEQ multiplex PCR assay. TCRdb obtained this table from immuneACCESS and retained in-frame rearrangements with V and J assigned. These tables miss some clones; where compared with another copy, unresolved V genes account for less than half of the shortfall, and the remainder is unexplained. For this sample the table gives just under 60,000 clones, of which about 92% were detected only once. The ten largest clones represent about 1.5% of the sample. V and J are truncated by 2 bases and 7 bases respectively, leaving an intervening sequence of 9 bases. CDR1 and CDR2 were assigned from the germline V gene as MNHEY and SVGEGT. The CDR3 numbers 13 residues from cysteine through phenylalanine. The DNA shown is the 39-base CDR3, in frame from base 1.

Rearrangement joined TRBV6-2 or TRBV6-3 to TRBJ2-4; perhaps TRBD1 is the D gene, with 6 bases matching. The sequence was obtained from a man aged 40-50 years with colorectal cancer. Sequenced sample: PBMCs. The CDR3 loop reads CASSYGQGNIQYF. In nucleotide form, the sequence is TGTGCCAGCAGTTACGGCCAGGGGAACATTCAGTACTTC.